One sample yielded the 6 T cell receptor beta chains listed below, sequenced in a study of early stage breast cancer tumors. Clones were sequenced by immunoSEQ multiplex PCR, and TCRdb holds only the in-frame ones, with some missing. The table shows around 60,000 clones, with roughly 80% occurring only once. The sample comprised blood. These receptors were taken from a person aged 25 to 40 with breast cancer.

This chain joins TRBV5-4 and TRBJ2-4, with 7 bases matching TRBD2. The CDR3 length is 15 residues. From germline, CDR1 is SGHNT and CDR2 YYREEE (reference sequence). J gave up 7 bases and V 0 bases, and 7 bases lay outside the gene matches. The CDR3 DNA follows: TGTGCCAGCAGCTTGGGTCGGGGGACTAAGAACATTCAGTACTTC. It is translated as CASSLGRGTKNIQYF.

This CDR3 is CASSQDVSLEEQYF. CDR3 coding DNA: TGCGCCAGCAGCCAAGATGTCAGTTTAGAAGAGCAGTACTTC. The genes are TRBV4-1 and TRBJ2-7; D is undetermined. Trimming took 0 bases from V and 7 from J, leaving 13 bases between them. CDR3 size: 14 residues. Germline lookup yields CDR1 MGHRA and CDR2 YSYEKL.

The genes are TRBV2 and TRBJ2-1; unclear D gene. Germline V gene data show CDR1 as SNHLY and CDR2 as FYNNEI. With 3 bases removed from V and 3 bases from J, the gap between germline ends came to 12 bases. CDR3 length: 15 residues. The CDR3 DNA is TGTGCCAGCAGTGACATCAAAGGGTACTACAATGAGCAGTTCTTC. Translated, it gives CASSDIKGYYNEQFF.

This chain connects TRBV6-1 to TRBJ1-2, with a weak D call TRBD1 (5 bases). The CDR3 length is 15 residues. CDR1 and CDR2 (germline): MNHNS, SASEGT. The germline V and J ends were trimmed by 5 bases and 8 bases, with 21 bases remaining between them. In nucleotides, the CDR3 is TGTGCCAGCAGTATCTTTCCCGACAGCGGGTTCGGCTACACCTTC. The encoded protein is CASSIFPDSGFGYTF.

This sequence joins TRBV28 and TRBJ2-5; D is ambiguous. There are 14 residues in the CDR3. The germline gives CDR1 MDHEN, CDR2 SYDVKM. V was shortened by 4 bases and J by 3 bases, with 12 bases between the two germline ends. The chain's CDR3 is CASSWEGAEETQYF. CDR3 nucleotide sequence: TGTGCCAGCAGTTGGGAAGGAGCAGAAGAGACCCAGTACTTC.

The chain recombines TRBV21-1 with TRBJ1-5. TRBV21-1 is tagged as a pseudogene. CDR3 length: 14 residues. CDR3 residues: CASSPRQGSWPQHF. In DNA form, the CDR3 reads TGTGCCAGCAGCCCCCGTCAAGGGAGTTGGCCCCAGCATTTT.